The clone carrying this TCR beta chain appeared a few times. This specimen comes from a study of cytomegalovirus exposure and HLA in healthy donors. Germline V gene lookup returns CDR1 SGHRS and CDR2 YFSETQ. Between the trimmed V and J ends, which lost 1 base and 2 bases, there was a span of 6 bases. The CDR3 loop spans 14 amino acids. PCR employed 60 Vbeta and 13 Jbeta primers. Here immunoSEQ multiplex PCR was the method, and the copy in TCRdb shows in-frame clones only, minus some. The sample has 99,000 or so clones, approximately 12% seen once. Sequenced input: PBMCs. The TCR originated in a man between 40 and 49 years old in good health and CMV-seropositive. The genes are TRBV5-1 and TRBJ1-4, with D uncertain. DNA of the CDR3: TGCGCCAGCAGCTTGTTGTCTACTAATGAAAAACTGTTTTTT. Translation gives CASSLLSTNEKLFF.